These 6 T cell receptor beta chains were all obtained from the same sample, sequenced in a study of T cell responses to AZD1222 COVID-19 vaccine. TCRdb keeps only in-frame clones here, not all; method: immunoSEQ multiplex PCR. The table includes roughly 35,000 clones, approximately 86% detected once. This specimen consisted of peripheral blood, obtained on day 0 of AZD1222 vaccination. Receptors originate from an adult in good health.

The chain couples TRBV4-2 to TRBJ2-2; D is possibly TRBD1 (5 bases). The germline CDR1 and CDR2 sequences are LGHNA and YNFKEQ. CDR3 length: 16 amino acids. The V end lost 6 bases, the J end lost 1 base, and 15 bases lay between the germline ends. CDR3: CASSASKTGNTGELFF. The CDR3 DNA reads as TGTGCCAGCAGTGCCAGTAAAACAGGGAACACCGGGGAGCTGTTTTTT.

The rearrangement joins TRBV5-8 to TRBJ1-2; D gene uncertain. The CDR3 loop spans 15 amino acids. CDR1 and CDR2 from the germline V gene are SGHTS and YDEGEE. Between the trimmed V and J ends, which lost 1 base and 7 bases, there was a span of 17 bases. DNA for the CDR3: TGTGCCAGCAGCTTGCAACAGCTAACCCGGGGTGGCTACACCTTC. It yields the protein CASSLQQLTRGGYTF.

The chain combines TRBV29-1 with TRBJ1-1; D is unresolved. V was pared by 0 bases and J by 1 base, with 12 bases between. The CDR3 extends over 15 amino acids. CDR1 and CDR2 from the germline V gene are SQVTM and ANQGSEA. The CDR3, as DNA: TGCAGCGTTGAAGATGTCCGCCACAGGAACACTGAAGCTTTCTTT. It specifies CSVEDVRHRNTEAFF. The full variable domain, rest sourced from reference TRBV29-1 and TRBJ1-1, is SAVISQKPSRDICQRGTSLTIQCQVDSQVTMMFWYRQQPGQSLTLIATANQGSEATYESGFVIDKFPISRPNLTFSTLTVSNMSPEDSSIYLCSVEDVRHRNTEAFFGQGTRLTVV.

J is TRBJ2-7 and V is TRBV28; TRBD2 matches at 9 bases. This CDR3 comprises 15 residues. Germline trimming cut 6 bases from V and 3 bases from J; bases unmatched to any gene: 9. In germline, CDR1 is MDHEN, CDR2 SYDVKM. The CDR3 sequence is CASSFSGGPLYEQYF. Here the CDR3 DNA reads TGTGCCAGCAGCTTTAGCGGGGGACCCCTCTACGAGCAGTACTTC.

V usage is TRBV5-1 and J usage is TRBJ2-3; D not certain. Trimming pared 3 bases from V and 2 bases from J, leaving 10 bases between. The CDR3 is 14 amino acids. The germline CDR1 and CDR2 sequences are SGHRS and YFSETQ. The CDR3 spells CASSSEQNTDTQYF. In nucleotides, the CDR3 is TGCGCCAGCAGCTCTGAACAGAACACAGATACGCAGTATTTT.

The chain employs TRBV2 and TRBJ2-7, with D unresolved. The CDR3 is 13 residues long. CDR1 and CDR2 from the germline V gene are SNHLY and FYNNEI. V lost 3 bases to trimming and J lost 7 bases, with 13 bases between them. The DNA for the CDR3 is TGTGCCAGCAGTGAGTCTGGGTTGGGAGAGCAGTACTTC. Protein: CASSESGLGEQYF.